Following are 7 T cell receptor beta chains from one sample sequenced in a study of high-grade serous ovarian cancer treatment subgroups. Tumor samples were obtained before definitive surgery or chemotherapy. TCRdb's table, derived via immunoSEQ multiplex PCR, lists solely in-frame clones and lacks some. This sample has 13,000 or so clones, with about nine tenths found just once. The sample was tumor tissue. These receptors were collected from a human donor with high-grade serous ovarian cancer.

The chain recombines TRBV6-5 with TRBJ1-2; D is ambiguous. V lost 5 bases to trimming and J lost 0 bases, with 10 bases between them. The germline gives CDR1 MNHEY, CDR2 SVGAGI. The CDR3 loop spans 14 amino acids. CDR3 region: CASSPDPSNYGYTF. CDR3 DNA: TGTGCCAGCAGTCCGGACCCTTCTAACTATGGCTACACCTTC.

The chain combines TRBV7-2 with TRBJ1-1; D might be TRBD1 (6 bases). Per germline, CDR1 SGHTA and CDR2 FQGNSA. The germline V and J ends were trimmed by 5 bases and 4 bases, with 17 bases remaining between them. There are 15 residues in the CDR3. CDR3 loop: CASSPRGGGSTEAFF. CDR3 in DNA: TGTGCCAGCAGCCCGCGGGGGGGCGGGAGCACTGAAGCTTTCTTT.

This clone was seen only once. The chain recombines TRBV6-5 with TRBJ1-3; D gene uncertain. The CDR3 covers 16 residues. The V end lost 0 bases, the J end lost 0 bases, and 9 bases lay between the germline ends. Germline V gene sequence: CDR1 MNHEY, CDR2 SVGAGI. The CDR3 bases are TGTGCCAGCAGTTACTCGGCAAGGTACTCTGGAAACACCATATATTTT. This gives the protein CASSYSARYSGNTIYF.

The chain combines TRBV7-8 with TRBJ1-5, with 11 positions matching TRBD1. V was clipped by 1 base and J by 0 bases; unmatched bases: 5. The germline V gene has CDR1 SGHVS and CDR2 FQNEAQ. This CDR3 region has 18 residues. The CDR3 coding sequence is TGTGCCAGCAGCTTAGGGACAGGGGGCCCTTATAGCAATCAGCCCCAGCATTTT. Protein sequence: CASSLGTGGPYSNQPQHF.

The chain carries TRBV4-2 and TRBJ1-5; TRBD1 matches 7 bases. The V segment lost 4 bases and the J segment 5 bases; nucleotides outside the gene matches: 5. In germline, CDR1 is LGHNA, CDR2 YNFKEQ. CDR3 length: 14 amino acids. CDR3 sequence reads: CASSPLTGDQPQHF. The CDR3 nucleotides are TGTGCCAGCAGCCCACTTACAGGGGATCAGCCCCAGCATTTT.

The rearrangement uses TRBV7-9 and TRBJ1-2; D not resolved. V lost 4 bases, J lost 4 bases, and 22 bases lay in between. The CDR3 runs 17 residues. Germline lookup yields CDR1 SEHNR and CDR2 FQNEAQ (reference sequence). The CDR3 sequence is CASSSPTGHPTPYGYTF. The CDR3 nucleotides are TGTGCCAGCAGCTCGCCCACGGGCCATCCGACCCCCTATGGCTACACCTTC.

The V gene is TRBV5-1, the J gene TRBJ2-3; TRBD2 agrees at 8 bases. The CDR3 loop spans 15 amino acids. Losses at the gene ends were 0 bases for V and 3 bases for J; bases not matched to a gene: 3. Germline values: CDR1 SGHRS, CDR2 YFSETQ. The CDR3 region has the DNA TGCGCCAGCAGCTTGGAGACGGGGGGGACAGATACGCAGTATTTT. Protein sequence: CASSLETGGTDTQYF.